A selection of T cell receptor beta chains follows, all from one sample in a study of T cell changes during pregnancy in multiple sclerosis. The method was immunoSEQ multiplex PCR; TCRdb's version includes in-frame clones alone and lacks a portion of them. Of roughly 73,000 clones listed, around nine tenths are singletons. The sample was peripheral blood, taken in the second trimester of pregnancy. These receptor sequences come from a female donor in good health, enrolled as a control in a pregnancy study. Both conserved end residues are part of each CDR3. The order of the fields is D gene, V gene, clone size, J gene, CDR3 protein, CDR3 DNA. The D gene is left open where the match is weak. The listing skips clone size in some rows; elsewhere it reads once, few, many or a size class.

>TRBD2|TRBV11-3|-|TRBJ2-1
CASSLGLAGGNEQFF
TGTGCCAGCAGCTTGGGGCTAGCGGGGGGGAATGAGCAGTTCTTC
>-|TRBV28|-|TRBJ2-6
CASIDSSGANVLTF
TGTGCCAGCATAGACAGCTCTGGGGCCAACGTCCTGACTTTC
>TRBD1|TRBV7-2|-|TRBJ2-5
CASRLGQQETQYF
TGTGCCAGCAGGTTGGGACAGCAAGAGACCCAGTACTTC
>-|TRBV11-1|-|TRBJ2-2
CASSSRVNLDRELFF
TGTGCCAGCAGCTCCAGGGTAAACCTCGACCGGGAGCTGTTTTTT
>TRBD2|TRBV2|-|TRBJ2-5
CAGGLAGALGGTQYF
TGTGCGGGCGGGCTAGCGGGGGCCCTCGGTGGGACCCAGTACTTC
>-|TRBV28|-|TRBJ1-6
CASTPAGRNSPLHF
TGTGCCAGCACGCCCGCCGGTCGAAATTCACCCCTCCACTTT
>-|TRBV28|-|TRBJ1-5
CASSLGGARNQPQHF
TGTGCCAGCAGTTTGGGAGGAGCGCGCAATCAGCCCCAGCATTTT
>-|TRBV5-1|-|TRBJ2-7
CASSLVVAERVYF
TGCGCCAGCAGCTTGGTGGTAGCGGAACGGGTGTACTTC
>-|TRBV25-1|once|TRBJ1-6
CASSVQGMDNSPLHF
TGTGCCAGCAGTGTTCAGGGGATGGATAATTCACCCCTCCACTTT
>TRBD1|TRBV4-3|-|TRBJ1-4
CASGTGTGNEKLFF
TGCGCCAGCGGGACCGGGACAGGGAATGAAAAACTGTTTTTT
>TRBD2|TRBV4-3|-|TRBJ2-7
CASSQVAGPTYEQYF
TGCGCCAGCAGCCAAGTAGCGGGACCTACCTACGAGCAGTACTTC
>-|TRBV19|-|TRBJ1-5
CASSIETRGEKPQHF
TGTGCCAGTAGTATAGAGACCCGGGGGGAGAAGCCCCAGCATTTT
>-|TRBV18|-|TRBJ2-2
CATRRESGELFF
TGTGCCACCAGGAGGGAATCTGGGGAGCTGTTTTTT
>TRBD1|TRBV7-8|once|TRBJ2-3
CASSLVGRGLTDTQYF
TGTGCCAGCAGCTTAGTGGGCAGGGGGCTGACAGATACGCAGTATTTT
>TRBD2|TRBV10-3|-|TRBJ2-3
CAISSGATDTQYF
TGTGCCATCTCCAGCGGGGCCACAGATACGCAGTATTTT
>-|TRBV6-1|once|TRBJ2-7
CASGEGQGNKQYF
TGTGCCAGCGGGGAAGGGCAGGGAAATAAGCAGTACTTC
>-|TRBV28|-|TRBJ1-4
CASSWSGATNEKLFF
TGTGCCAGCAGCTGGTCGGGTGCAACTAATGAAAAACTGTTTTTT
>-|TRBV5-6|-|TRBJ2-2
CASSTKGVSRATGELFF
TGTGCCAGCAGCACGAAGGGGGTCTCCCGGGCAACCGGGGAGCTGTTTTTT
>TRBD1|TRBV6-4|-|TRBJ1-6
CASSERTGMRPLHF
TGTGCCAGCAGTGAAAGGACAGGGATGCGGCCCCTCCACTTT
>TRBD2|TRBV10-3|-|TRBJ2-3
CAISGAGLAGTSGDTQYF
TGTGCCATCAGTGGGGCCGGGCTAGCGGGAACCTCGGGCGATACGCAGTATTTT
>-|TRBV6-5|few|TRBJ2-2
CASSSGGLGTGELFF
TGTGCCAGCAGCTCCGGGGGGCTCGGCACCGGGGAGCTGTTTTTT
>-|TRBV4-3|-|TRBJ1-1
CASSFGRGVGTEAFF
TGCGCCAGCAGCTTCGGGCGGGGGGTCGGCACTGAAGCTTTCTTT
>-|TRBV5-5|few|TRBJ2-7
CASSLSRAGEQYF
TGTGCCAGCAGCTTGAGTAGGGCGGGCGAGCAGTACTTC
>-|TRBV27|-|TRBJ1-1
CASSLTEGAEAFF
TGTGCCAGCAGCCTAACAGAGGGAGCTGAAGCTTTCTTT
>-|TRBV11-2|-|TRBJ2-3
CASSFWQGADTQYF
TGTGCCAGCAGCTTTTGGCAAGGGGCAGATACGCAGTATTTT
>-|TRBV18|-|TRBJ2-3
CASSPGLSRGTQYF
TGTGCCAGCTCACCGGGTCTCTCAAGGGGTACGCAGTATTTT
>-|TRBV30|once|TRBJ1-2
CAWTRQAVGYTF
TGTGCCTGGACTCGACAGGCGGTAGGCTACACCTTC
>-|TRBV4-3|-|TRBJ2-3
CASSQGYAGTDTQYF
TGCGCCAGCAGCCAAGGCTACGCCGGCACAGATACGCAGTATTTT
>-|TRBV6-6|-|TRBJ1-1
CASTSTEKNTEAFF
TGTGCCAGCACCTCGACAGAAAAGAACACTGAAGCTTTCTTT
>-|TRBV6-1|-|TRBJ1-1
CASSKNQGPEAFF
TGTGCCAGCAGTAAAAACCAGGGGCCTGAAGCTTTCTTT
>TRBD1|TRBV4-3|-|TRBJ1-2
CASSQDTQGARGYTF
TGCGCCAGCAGCCAAGATACGCAGGGGGCCCGCGGCTACACCTTC
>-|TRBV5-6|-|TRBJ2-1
CASSNRQAKYYNEQFF
TGTGCCAGCAGCAACCGACAGGCCAAATACTACAATGAGCAGTTCTTC
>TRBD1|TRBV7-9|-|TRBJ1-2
CASSTGQGYGYTF
TGTGCCAGCAGCACTGGACAGGGGTATGGCTACACCTTC
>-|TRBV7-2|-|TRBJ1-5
CASSLGRAQPQHF
TGTGCCAGCAGCTTAGGCAGGGCTCAGCCCCAGCATTTT
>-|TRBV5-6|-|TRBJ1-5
CASSLGAYSGQPQHF
TGTGCCAGCAGCTTGGGGGCATACTCAGGTCAGCCCCAGCATTTT
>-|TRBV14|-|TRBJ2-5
CASSPLVAGETQYF
TGTGCCAGCAGCCCCCTGGTGGCGGGAGAGACCCAGTACTTC
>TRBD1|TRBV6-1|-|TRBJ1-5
CASKDREGQPQHF
TGTGCCAGCAAGGACAGGGAGGGGCAGCCCCAGCATTTT
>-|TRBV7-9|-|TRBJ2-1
CASRQRTGPDPYNEQFF
TGTGCCAGCAGACAAAGAACGGGTCCCGACCCCTACAATGAGCAGTTCTTC
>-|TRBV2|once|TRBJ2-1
CASVTAYNEQFF
TGTGCCAGCGTGACAGCCTACAATGAGCAGTTCTTC
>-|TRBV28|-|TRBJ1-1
CASSFWRTGTEAFF
TGTGCCAGCAGTTTTTGGAGAACGGGCACTGAAGCTTTCTTT
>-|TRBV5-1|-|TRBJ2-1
CASSELGNNEQFF
TGCGCCAGCAGCGAACTAGGGAACAATGAGCAGTTCTTC
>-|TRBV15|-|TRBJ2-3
CATGAVKTDTQYF
TGTGCCACCGGGGCAGTGAAAACAGATACGCAGTATTTT